This TCR beta chain was captured in a study of cytomegalovirus exposure and HLA in healthy donors. Comments on this clone: Its specificity is not known.

Findings and caveats of the study: TCR beta sequences reportedly predicted most subjects' HLA-A and HLA-B alleles accurately. What was likely a sequencing artifact was a cluster of highly shared sequence variants. In vitro checks showed that a few CMV-associated chains really do target CMV antigens. Roughly even sequencing depth across donors was the assumption behind the presence/absence analyses.

Germline V gene data show CDR1 as SGHDN and CDR2 as FVKESK. The V and J ends lost 3 bases and 4 bases respectively, with 9 bases between them. The CDR3 is 14 residues long. The study ran its PCR with 60 Vbeta and 13 Jbeta primers. Some clones are missing from TCRdb's copy, which holds only in-frame ones; the method was immunoSEQ multiplex PCR. Reported are 75,000 to 95,000 clones; the ten largest clones contain 1.4% to 1.5%. The TCR sequence derives from a woman in her fifties or sixties in good health and CMV-seronegative. The rearrangement joins TRBV14 to TRBJ2-2, with D possibly being TRBD1 (6 bases). Sequencing input: PBMCs. In DNA form, the CDR3 reads TGTGCCAGCAGCCATCTAGGGGGCACCGGGGAGCTGTTTTTT. Protein sequence: CASSHLGGTGELFF.